This record covers a single T cell receptor beta chain. Germline trimming cut 4 bases from V and 5 bases from J; bases unmatched to any gene: 12. The CDR3 runs to 17 residues. Germline-derived CDR1 and CDR2 are MNHEY and SVGEGT. Original analysis: Amplification of reference gene primers provided the estimated nucleated cell counts. Repertoires were generated with immunoSEQ multiplex PCR, while TCRdb's copy carries only in-frame clones and drops some. V, J and clone size derive from that table, while D and trimming were established from the DNA sequence. The data contain about 80,000 clones, about four fifths of them singletons. The data were obtained in a study of blood T cell repertoires in COVID-19. Study at large: Samples of COVID-19 (acute and convalescent) were obtained from the United States, Italy and Spain. PBMCs, B-cell-depleted T cells, or T cells were the source of the cDNA or gDNA that made up the material.

The chain is built from TRBV6-2 or TRBV6-3 and TRBJ2-2; 8 nucleotides agree with TRBD1. This receptor was identified in a man in his 60s with acute or convalescent COVID-19. Sequencing was performed on peripheral blood. CDR3 bases: TGTGCCAGCAGTTTTGACAGGGGTCGCGTAGGGACCGGGGAGCTGTTTTTT. Its translation: CASSFDRGRVGTGELFF.